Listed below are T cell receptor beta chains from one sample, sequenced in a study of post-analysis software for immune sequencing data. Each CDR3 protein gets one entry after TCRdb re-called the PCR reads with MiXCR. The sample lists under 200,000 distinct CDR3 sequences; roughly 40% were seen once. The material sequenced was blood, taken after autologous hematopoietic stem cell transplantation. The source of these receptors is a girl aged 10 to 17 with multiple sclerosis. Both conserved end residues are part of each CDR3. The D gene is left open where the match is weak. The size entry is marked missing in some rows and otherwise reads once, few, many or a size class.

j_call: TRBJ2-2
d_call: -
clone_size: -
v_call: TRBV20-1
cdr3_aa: CSAPRPERTNTGELFF
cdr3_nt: TGCAGTGCTCCCCGGCCCGAGCGAACGAACACCGGGGAGCTGTTTTTT

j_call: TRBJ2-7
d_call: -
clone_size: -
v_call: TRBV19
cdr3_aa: CASSIGTDYEQYF
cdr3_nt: TGTGCCAGTAGTATAGGGACGGACTACGAGCAGTACTTC

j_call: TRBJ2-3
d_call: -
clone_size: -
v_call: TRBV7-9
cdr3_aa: CASSGRGTDTQYF
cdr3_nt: TGTGCCAGCAGCGGCAGGGGCACAGATACGCAGTATTTT

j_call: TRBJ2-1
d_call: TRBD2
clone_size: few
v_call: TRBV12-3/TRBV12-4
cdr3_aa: CASTARGLAGGPWREQFF
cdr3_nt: TGTGCCAGCACTGCCAGGGGACTAGCGGGAGGGCCTTGGCGTGAGCAGTTCTTC

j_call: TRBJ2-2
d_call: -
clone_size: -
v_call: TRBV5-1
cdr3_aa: CASSLEGGSTGELFF
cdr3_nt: TGCGCCAGCAGCTTGGAAGGGGGGAGCACCGGGGAGCTGTTTTTT

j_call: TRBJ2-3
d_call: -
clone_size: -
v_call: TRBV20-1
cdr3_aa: CSAVEDTQYF
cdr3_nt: TGCAGTGCGGTTGAAGATACGCAGTATTTT

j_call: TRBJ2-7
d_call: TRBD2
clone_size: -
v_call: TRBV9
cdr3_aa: CASSLVAGSSYNEQYF
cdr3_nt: TGTGCCAGCAGCCTGGTAGCGGGGAGCTCCTACAATGAGCAGTACTTC

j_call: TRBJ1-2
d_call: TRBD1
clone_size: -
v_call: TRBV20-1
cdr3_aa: CSARGTGGGGYTF
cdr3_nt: TGCAGTGCTAGAGGGACAGGGGGCGGCGGCTACACCTTC

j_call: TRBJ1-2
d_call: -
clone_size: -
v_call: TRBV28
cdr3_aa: CASCRGGGSGYTF
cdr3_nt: TGTGCCAGCTGCAGGGGAGGAGGTAGTGGCTACACCTTC

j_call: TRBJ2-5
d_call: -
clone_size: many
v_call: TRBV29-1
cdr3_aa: CSVEEGRAKQETQYF
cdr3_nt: TGCAGCGTTGAAGAAGGGCGAGCGAAACAAGAGACCCAGTACTTC

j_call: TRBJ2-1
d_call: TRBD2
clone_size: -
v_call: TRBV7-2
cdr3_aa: CASSLALAGGSNEQFF
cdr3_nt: TGTGCCAGCAGCTTGGCCCTAGCGGGGGGGTCGAATGAGCAGTTCTTC

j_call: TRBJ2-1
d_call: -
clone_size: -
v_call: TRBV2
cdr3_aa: CASDSPPPGLGGEQFF
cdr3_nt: TGTGCCAGCGACTCCCCCCCACCGGGCCTAGGGGGTGAGCAGTTCTTC

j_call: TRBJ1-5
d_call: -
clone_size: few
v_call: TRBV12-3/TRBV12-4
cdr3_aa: CASSPSWGNQPQHF
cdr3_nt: TGTGCCAGCAGCCCTTCATGGGGAAATCAGCCCCAGCATTTT

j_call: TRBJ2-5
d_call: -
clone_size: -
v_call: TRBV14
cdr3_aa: CASSQDNRRLGTQYF
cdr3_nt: TGTGCCAGCAGCCAAGATAACAGGCGGTTGGGGACCCAGTACTTC

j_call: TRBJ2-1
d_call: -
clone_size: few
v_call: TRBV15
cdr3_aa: CATSRDLGDYNEQFF
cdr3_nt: TGTGCCACCAGCAGGGATTTGGGGGACTACAATGAGCAGTTCTTC

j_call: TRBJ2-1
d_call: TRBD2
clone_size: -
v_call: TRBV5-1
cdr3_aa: CASSLMLAGGSNEQFF
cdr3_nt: TGCGCCAGCAGCTTGATGTTAGCGGGAGGGTCCAATGAGCAGTTCTTC

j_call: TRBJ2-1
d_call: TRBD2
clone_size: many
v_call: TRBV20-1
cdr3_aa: CSAATSGVSYNEQFF
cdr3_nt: TGCAGTGCCGCAACTAGCGGGGTGTCCTACAATGAGCAGTTCTTC

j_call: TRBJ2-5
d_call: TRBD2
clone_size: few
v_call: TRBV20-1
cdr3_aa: CSARGLAVQETQYF
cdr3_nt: TGCAGTGCTAGAGGGCTAGCGGTCCAAGAGACCCAGTACTTC

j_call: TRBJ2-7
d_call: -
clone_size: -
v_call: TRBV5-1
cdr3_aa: CASSLRRMWGIYEQYF
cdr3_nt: TGCGCCAGCAGCTTGCGGAGAATGTGGGGAATCTACGAGCAGTACTTC

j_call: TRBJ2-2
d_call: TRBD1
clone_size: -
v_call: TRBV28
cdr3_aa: CASSLTGGETGELFF
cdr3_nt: TGTGCCAGCAGTTTAACAGGGGGCGAAACCGGGGAGCTGTTTTTT

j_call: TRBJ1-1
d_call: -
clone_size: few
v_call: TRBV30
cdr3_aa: CAWSVGGPSEAFF
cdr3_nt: TGTGCCTGGAGTGTCGGGGGTCCCTCCGAAGCTTTCTTT

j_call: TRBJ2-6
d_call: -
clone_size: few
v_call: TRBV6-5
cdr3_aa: CASSEDSSGANVLTF
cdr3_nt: TGTGCCAGCAGTGAGGACAGCTCTGGGGCCAACGTCCTGACTTTC

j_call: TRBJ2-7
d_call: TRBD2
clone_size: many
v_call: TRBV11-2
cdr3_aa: CASSFTGTSGSREYF
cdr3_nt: TGTGCCAGCAGCTTCACCGGGACTAGCGGTTCTAGGGAGTACTTC

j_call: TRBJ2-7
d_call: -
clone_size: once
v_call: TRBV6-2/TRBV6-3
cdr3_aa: CASSYRGDSSYEQYF
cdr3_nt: TGTGCCAGCAGTTACCGCGGGGACAGCTCCTACGAGCAGTACTTC

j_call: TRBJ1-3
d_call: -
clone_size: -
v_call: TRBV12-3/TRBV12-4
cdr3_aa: CASSLRDLRGNTIYF
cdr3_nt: TGTGCCAGCAGTTTGAGGGACCTTAGAGGAAACACCATATATTTT

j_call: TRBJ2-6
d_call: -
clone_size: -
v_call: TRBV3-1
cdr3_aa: CASSQDAAGPGANVLTF
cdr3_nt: TGTGCCAGCAGCCAAGATGCGGCGGGGCCTGGGGCCAACGTCCTGACTTTC

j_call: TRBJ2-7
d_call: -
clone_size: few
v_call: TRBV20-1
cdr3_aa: CSARDLGSLSSYEQYF
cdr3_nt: TGCAGTGCTAGAGATTTGGGTTCTCTGAGCTCCTACGAGCAGTACTTC

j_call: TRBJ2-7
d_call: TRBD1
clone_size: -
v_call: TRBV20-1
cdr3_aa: CSASGRGLEQYF
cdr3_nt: TGCAGTGCTAGTGGCAGGGGGCTCGAGCAGTACTTC

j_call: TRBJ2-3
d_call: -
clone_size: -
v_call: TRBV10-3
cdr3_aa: CAIAESTDTQYF
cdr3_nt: TGTGCCATCGCAGAAAGCACAGATACGCAGTATTTT

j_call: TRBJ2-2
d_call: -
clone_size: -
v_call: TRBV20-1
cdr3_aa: CSASPGVYGELFF
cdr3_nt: TGCAGTGCTAGCCCGGGAGTATACGGGGAGCTGTTTTTT

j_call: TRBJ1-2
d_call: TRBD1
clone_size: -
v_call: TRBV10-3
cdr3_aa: CAISRYRDRGYGYTF
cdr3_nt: TGTGCCATCAGTCGATACCGGGACAGGGGATATGGCTACACCTTC

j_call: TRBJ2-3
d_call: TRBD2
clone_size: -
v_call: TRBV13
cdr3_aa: CASSFLAGDSTDTQYF
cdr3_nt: TGTGCCAGCAGCTTCCTAGCGGGAGATAGCACAGATACGCAGTATTTT

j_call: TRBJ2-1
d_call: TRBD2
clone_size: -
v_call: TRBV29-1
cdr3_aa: CSVDGTSGYNEQFF
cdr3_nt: TGCAGCGTCGACGGGACTAGCGGATACAATGAGCAGTTCTTC

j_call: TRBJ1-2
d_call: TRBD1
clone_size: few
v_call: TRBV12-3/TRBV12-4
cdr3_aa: CASSPLQGARYGYTF
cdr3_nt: TGTGCCAGCAGCCCCTTACAGGGGGCAAGGTATGGCTACACCTTC

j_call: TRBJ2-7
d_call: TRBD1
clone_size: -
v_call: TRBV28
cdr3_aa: CASSIRQGGSEQYF
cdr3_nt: TGTGCCAGCAGTATAAGACAGGGCGGGTCCGAGCAGTACTTC

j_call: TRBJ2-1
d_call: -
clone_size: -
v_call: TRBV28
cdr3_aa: CASSSRDHSYNEQFF
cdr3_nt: TGTGCCAGCAGTTCCCGGGACCACTCCTACAATGAGCAGTTCTTC

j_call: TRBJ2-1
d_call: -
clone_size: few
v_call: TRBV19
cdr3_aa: CASIGHYTGEMEQFF
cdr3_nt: TGTGCCAGTATAGGGCATTATACCGGGGAAATGGAGCAGTTCTTC

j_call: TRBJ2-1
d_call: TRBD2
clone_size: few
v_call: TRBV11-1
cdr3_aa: CASSLSQRVDSGRASGYEQFF
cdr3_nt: TGTGCCAGCAGCTTGTCCCAACGAGTGGATAGCGGGAGGGCCAGTGGGTATGAGCAGTTCTTC

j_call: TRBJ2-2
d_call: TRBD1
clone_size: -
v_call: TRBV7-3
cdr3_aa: CASSLAGGKTGELFF
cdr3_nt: TGTGCCAGCAGCTTAGCAGGGGGCAAGACCGGGGAGCTGTTTTTT

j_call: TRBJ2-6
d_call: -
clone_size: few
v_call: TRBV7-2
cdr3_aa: CASSLGAGANVLTF
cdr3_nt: TGTGCCAGCAGCTTGGGTGCTGGGGCCAACGTCCTGACTTTC

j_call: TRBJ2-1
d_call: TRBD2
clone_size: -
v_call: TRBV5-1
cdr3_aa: CASSLSGGGPYNEQFF
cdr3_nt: TGCGCCAGCAGCTTAAGCGGGGGGGGCCCCTACAATGAGCAGTTCTTC

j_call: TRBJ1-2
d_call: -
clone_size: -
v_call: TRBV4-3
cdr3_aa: CVSSHQGRGDYGYTF
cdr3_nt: TGCGTCAGCAGCCACCAAGGAAGGGGGGACTATGGCTACACCTTC

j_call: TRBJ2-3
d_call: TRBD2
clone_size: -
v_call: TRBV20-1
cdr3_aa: CSARDLGLAGGTPSTDTQYF
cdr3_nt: TGCAGTGCTAGAGATCTAGGACTAGCGGGGGGCACGCCTAGCACAGATACGCAGTATTTT

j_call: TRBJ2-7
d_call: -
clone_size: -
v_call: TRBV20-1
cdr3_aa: CSASRRGVNYEQYF
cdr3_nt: TGCAGTGCTTCCCGTCGGGGTGTCAACTACGAGCAGTACTTC

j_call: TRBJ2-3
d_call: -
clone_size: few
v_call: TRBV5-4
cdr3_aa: CASSEGHRTTDTQYF
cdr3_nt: TGTGCCAGCAGCGAGGGACATCGAACCACAGATACGCAGTATTTT

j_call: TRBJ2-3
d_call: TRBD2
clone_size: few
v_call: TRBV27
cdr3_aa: CASSPTSGTQYF
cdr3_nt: TGTGCCAGCAGTCCGACTAGCGGTACGCAGTATTTT

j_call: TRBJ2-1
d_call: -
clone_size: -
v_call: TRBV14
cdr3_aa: CASSPLRGTEQFF
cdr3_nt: TGTGCCAGCAGCCCCCTGCGGGGGACAGAGCAGTTCTTC

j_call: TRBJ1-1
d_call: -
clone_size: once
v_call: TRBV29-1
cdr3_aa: CSVGRAGRSAEAFF
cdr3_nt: TGCAGCGTTGGTCGCGCGGGCCGGAGCGCTGAAGCTTTCTTT

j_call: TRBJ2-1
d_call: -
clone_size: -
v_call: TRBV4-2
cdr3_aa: CASSQDPVGSSYNEQFF
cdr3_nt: TGTGCCAGCAGCCAAGATCCGGTCGGGAGCTCCTACAATGAGCAGTTCTTC

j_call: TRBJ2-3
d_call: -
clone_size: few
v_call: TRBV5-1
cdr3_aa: CASSLEGNTQYF
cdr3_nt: TGCGCCAGCAGCTTGGAGGGGAATACGCAGTATTTT

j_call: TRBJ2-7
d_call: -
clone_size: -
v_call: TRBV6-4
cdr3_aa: CASIPVHYEWRGYEQYF
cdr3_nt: TGTGCCAGCATTCCAGTCCATTATGAGTGGAGGGGCTACGAGCAGTACTTC

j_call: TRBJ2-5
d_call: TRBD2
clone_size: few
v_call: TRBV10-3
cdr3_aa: CAISEGTSGRQETQYF
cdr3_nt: TGTGCCATCAGTGAGGGGACTAGCGGGAGGCAAGAGACCCAGTACTTC

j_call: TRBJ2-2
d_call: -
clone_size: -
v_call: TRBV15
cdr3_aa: CATSRGLVGELFF
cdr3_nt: TGTGCCACCAGCAGAGGACTGGTCGGGGAGCTGTTTTTT